The rows below give T cell receptor beta chains drawn from one sample of a study of CD8+ T cells in alopecia areata. The table came from immunoSEQ multiplex PCR; TCRdb's copy has only in-frame clones and leaves some out. The sample lists approximately 150,000 clones; approximately 52% were seen once. The sequencing here drew on CD4+ T cells sorted from blood, taken between weeks 55 and 65, from a patient treated with tofacitinib. These receptor sequences come from a human donor with alopecia areata. The CDR3 runs from the conserved cysteine through the conserved F or W. The order of the fields is J gene, V gene, clone size, D gene, CDR3 protein, CDR3 DNA. The D gene is left open where the match is weak. Rows give clone size only sometimes, using once, few, many, or a class for an expanded clone.

j_call: TRBJ1-2
v_call: TRBV29-1
clone_size: .
d_call: TRBD1
cdr3_aa: CSVEAGGAYYGYTF
cdr3_nt: TGCAGCGTTGAGGCAGGGGGCGCGTACTATGGCTACACCTTC

j_call: TRBJ2-1
v_call: TRBV9
clone_size: .
d_call: TRBD2
cdr3_aa: CASSRLASGEQFF
cdr3_nt: TGTGCCAGCAGCCGACTAGCTTCTGGTGAGCAGTTCTTC

j_call: TRBJ1-1
v_call: TRBV5-6
clone_size: once
d_call: .
cdr3_aa: CASSLAAGNTEAFF
cdr3_nt: TGTGCCAGCAGCTTGGCAGCAGGGAACACTGAAGCTTTCTTT

j_call: TRBJ2-5
v_call: TRBV29-1
clone_size: .
d_call: .
cdr3_aa: CSGRALQGETQYF
cdr3_nt: TGCAGCGGCCGGGCTCTCCAGGGGGAGACCCAGTACTTC

j_call: TRBJ2-5
v_call: TRBV5-1
clone_size: .
d_call: TRBD1
cdr3_aa: CASRTVSGGAETQYF
cdr3_nt: TGCGCCAGCAGGACGGTTTCAGGGGGCGCGGAGACCCAGTACTTC

j_call: TRBJ1-1
v_call: TRBV7-3
clone_size: .
d_call: TRBD1
cdr3_aa: CASSTGQGGTEAFF
cdr3_nt: TGTGCCAGCAGCACAGGACAGGGGGGCACTGAAGCTTTCTTT

j_call: TRBJ2-3
v_call: TRBV5-1
clone_size: .
d_call: TRBD1
cdr3_aa: CASSRGQGGFTDTQYF
cdr3_nt: TGCGCCAGCAGCCGCGGACAGGGGGGTTTCACAGATACGCAGTATTTT

j_call: TRBJ1-6
v_call: TRBV2
clone_size: .
d_call: TRBD1
cdr3_aa: CASSVYSGQRAGSPLHF
cdr3_nt: TGTGCCAGCAGTGTCTACTCGGGACAGAGGGCAGGTTCACCCCTCCACTTT

j_call: TRBJ2-1
v_call: TRBV5-1
clone_size: .
d_call: TRBD2
cdr3_aa: CASSLGLAGRPNEQFF
cdr3_nt: TGCGCCAGCAGCTTAGGGCTAGCGGGGAGACCCAATGAGCAGTTCTTC

j_call: TRBJ2-7
v_call: TRBV29-1
clone_size: .
d_call: TRBD1
cdr3_aa: CSVERWTGFSYEQYF
cdr3_nt: TGCAGCGTTGAAAGGTGGACAGGATTTTCCTACGAGCAGTACTTC

j_call: TRBJ2-7
v_call: TRBV4-1
clone_size: .
d_call: .
cdr3_aa: CASSRTGGLTYEQYF
cdr3_nt: TGCGCCAGCAGCCGCACGGGGGGCCTCACCTACGAGCAGTACTTC

j_call: TRBJ1-5
v_call: TRBV5-1
clone_size: .
d_call: .
cdr3_aa: CASSFEGPHQPQHF
cdr3_nt: TGCGCCAGCAGCTTCGAAGGGCCCCATCAGCCCCAGCATTTT

j_call: TRBJ2-1
v_call: TRBV20-1
clone_size: .
d_call: .
cdr3_aa: CSADIVSEQFF
cdr3_nt: TGCAGTGCCGATATCGTAAGTGAGCAGTTCTTC

j_call: TRBJ1-6
v_call: TRBV11-3
clone_size: .
d_call: .
cdr3_aa: CASSLMSSPLHF
cdr3_nt: TGTGCCAGCAGCTTAATGAGTTCACCCCTCCACTTT

j_call: TRBJ2-3
v_call: TRBV29-1
clone_size: few
d_call: TRBD1
cdr3_aa: CSVEDRGQANTDTQYF
cdr3_nt: TGCAGCGTTGAAGATCGGGGACAGGCAAACACAGATACGCAGTATTTT

j_call: TRBJ2-7
v_call: TRBV11-1
clone_size: .
d_call: TRBD1
cdr3_aa: CASSLARDSYEQYF
cdr3_nt: TGTGCCAGCAGCTTAGCCCGGGACAGCTACGAGCAGTACTTC